The TCR beta chain under discussion was sequenced for a study of regulatory T cells in long-lasting Graves disease. Overall study results and limits: Study was limited to peripheral blood, excluding thyroid tissue. Persistent Graves' disease cases displayed lower TCR diversity than newly diagnosed ones.

Through Arm-PCR of CDR3 regions and iRepertoire HTBI primers, TCR beta libraries were built. One entry per CDR3 protein results from TCRdb running MiXCR on the multiplex PCR reads. The sample carries a few hundred thousand distinct CDR3 sequences, roughly a quarter recorded once. Time point meaning: persistent/refractory GD, antithyroid drugs over 5 years with positive TRAb. Following extraction of RNA from PBMCs, that RNA was used to make the TCR library. With respect to this clonotype: Antigen unknown.

Sequenced material: peripheral blood mononuclear cells (PBMCs), taken when the disease was refractory, from a patient treated with antithyroid drugs. This receptor was obtained from a female donor with Graves disease.

CDR3 loop: CASSRDVETYEQYF. CDR3 in DNA: TGCGCCAGCAGCCGGGACGTAGAGACCTACGAGCAGTACTTC. V is TRBV5-1 and J is TRBJ2-7; D might be TRBD1 or TRBD2, each matching 5 bases. This CDR3 region has 14 residues. The V gene's germline CDR1 is SGHRS and CDR2 YFSETQ. Trimming left V 4 bases short and J 2 bases short, with 13 bases between. Full variable domain (outside the CDR3, taken from reference TRBV5-1 and TRBJ2-7): KAGVTQTPRYLIKTRGQQVTLSCSPISGHRSVSWYQQTPGQGLQFLFEYFSETQRNKGNFPGRFSGRQFSNSRSEMNVSTLELGDSALYLCASSRDVETYEQYFGPGTRLTVT.